This TCR beta chain was captured by sequencing in a study of T-cell reconstitution after alpha-beta-depleted transplantation in children. Notes on the study in general: Diversity and T-cell counts at one year after transplant derived mostly from new T cells.

This clonotype was picked up many times. Its specificity is unknown. Preparation of the TCRbeta library was carried out with unique molecular identifiers. TCRdb reanalysed the PCR reads using MiXCR and keeps one entry per CDR3 protein. The sample shows hundreds of thousands of distinct CDR3 sequences, 6.5% to 9% of them seen only once. Trimming shortened V by 3 bases and J by 4 bases, and 18 bases separated the two germline ends. This CDR3 comprises 16 residues. Germline values: CDR1 ENHRY, CDR2 SYGVKD. This TCR derives from a female patient between 2 and 10 years old who had a stem cell transplant for Fanconi anemia, so the T cells may come from the graft donor. This sample comprised peripheral blood, obtained 360 days after TCRalphabeta/CD19-depleted stem cell transplant. The V gene is TRBV10-3, the J gene TRBJ1-2; D may be TRBD1 (5 bases). CDR3 loop: CAISDLGTPSTYGYTF. CDR3 nucleotide sequence: TGTGCCATCAGTGATCTAGGGACCCCATCCACCTATGGCTACACCTTC.